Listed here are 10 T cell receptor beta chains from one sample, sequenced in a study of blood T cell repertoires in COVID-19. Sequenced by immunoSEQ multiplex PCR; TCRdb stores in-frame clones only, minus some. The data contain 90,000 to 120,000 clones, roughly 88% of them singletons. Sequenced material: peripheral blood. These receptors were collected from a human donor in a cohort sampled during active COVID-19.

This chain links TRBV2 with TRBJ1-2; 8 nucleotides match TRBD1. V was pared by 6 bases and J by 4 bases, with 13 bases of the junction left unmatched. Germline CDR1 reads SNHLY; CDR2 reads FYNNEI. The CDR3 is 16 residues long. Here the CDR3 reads CASRDRGQAGPYGYTF. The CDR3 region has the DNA TGTGCCAGCAGGGACCGGGGACAGGCGGGGCCCTATGGCTACACCTTC.

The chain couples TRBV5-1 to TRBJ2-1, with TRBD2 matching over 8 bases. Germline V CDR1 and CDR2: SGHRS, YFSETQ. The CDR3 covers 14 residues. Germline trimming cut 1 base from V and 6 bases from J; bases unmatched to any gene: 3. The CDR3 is CASSLPGTSNEQFF. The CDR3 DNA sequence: TGCGCCAGCAGCTTGCCGGGGACTAGCAATGAGCAGTTCTTC.

CDR3 sequence (DNA): TGTGCCAGCAGCTTAGGGCTAGCGGGAGCTAGTGAGCAGTACTTC. It yields the protein CASSLGLAGASEQYF. The J gene is TRBJ2-7, the V gene TRBV7-6, with 10 bases matching TRBD2. Germline-derived CDR1 and CDR2 are SGHVS and FNYEAQ. This CDR3 is built from 15 residues. The J segment lost 7 bases and the V segment lost 1 base, leaving 7 bases of the junction unmatched.

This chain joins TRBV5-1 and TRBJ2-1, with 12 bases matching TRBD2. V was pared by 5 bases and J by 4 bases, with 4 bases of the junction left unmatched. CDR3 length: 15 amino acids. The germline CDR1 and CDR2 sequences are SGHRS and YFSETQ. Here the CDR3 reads CASRGTSGPYNEQFF. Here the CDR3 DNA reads TGCGCCAGCAGAGGGACTAGCGGGCCGTACAATGAGCAGTTCTTC. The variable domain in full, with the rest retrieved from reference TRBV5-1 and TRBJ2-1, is KAGVTQTPRYLIKTRGQQVTLSCSPISGHRSVSWYQQTPGQGLQFLFEYFSETQRNKGNFPGRFSGRQFSNSRSEMNVSTLELGDSALYLCASRGTSGPYNEQFFGPGTRLTVL.

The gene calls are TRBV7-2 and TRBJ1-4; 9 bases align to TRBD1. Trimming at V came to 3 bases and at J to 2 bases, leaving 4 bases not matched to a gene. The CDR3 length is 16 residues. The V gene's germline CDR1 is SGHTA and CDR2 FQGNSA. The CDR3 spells CASSFGGTGTNEKLFF. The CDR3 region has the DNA TGTGCCAGCAGCTTTGGGGGGACAGGGACTAATGAAAAACTGTTTTTT. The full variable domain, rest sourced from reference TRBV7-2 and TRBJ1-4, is GAGVSQSPSNKVTEKGKDVELRCDPISGHTALYWYRQSLGQGLEFLIYFQGNSAPDKSGLPSDRFSAERTGGSVSTLTIQRTQQEDSAVYLCASSFGGTGTNEKLFFGSGTQLSVL.

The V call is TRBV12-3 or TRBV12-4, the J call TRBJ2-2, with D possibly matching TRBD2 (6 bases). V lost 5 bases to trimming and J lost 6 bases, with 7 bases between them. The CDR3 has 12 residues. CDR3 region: CASSRGSGELFF. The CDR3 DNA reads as TGTGCCAGCAGTCGGGGGTCCGGGGAGCTGTTTTTT.

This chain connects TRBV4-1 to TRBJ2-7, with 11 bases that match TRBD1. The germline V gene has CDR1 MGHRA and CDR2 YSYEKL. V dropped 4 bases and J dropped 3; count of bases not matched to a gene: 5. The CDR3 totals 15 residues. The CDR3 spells CASSRGTGGDYEQYF. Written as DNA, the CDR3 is TGCGCCAGCAGCCGAGGGACAGGGGGAGACTACGAGCAGTACTTC.

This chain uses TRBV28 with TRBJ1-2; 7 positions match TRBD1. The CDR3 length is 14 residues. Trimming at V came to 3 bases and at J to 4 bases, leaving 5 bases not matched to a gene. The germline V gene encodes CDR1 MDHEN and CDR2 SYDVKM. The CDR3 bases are TGTGCCAGCAGTTTCCAGGGGGTTGGCTATGGCTACACCTTC. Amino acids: CASSFQGVGYGYTF.

DNA of the CDR3: TGTGCCAGCAGCTTAGGGGCCCATCAGCCCCAGCATTTT. Translated: CASSLGAHQPQHF. The V call is TRBV7-9, the J call TRBJ1-5; D is unresolved. Germline V CDR1 and CDR2: SEHNR, FQNEAQ (reference sequence). V lost 1 base to trimming and J lost 5 bases, with 6 bases between them. The CDR3 is 13 amino acids.

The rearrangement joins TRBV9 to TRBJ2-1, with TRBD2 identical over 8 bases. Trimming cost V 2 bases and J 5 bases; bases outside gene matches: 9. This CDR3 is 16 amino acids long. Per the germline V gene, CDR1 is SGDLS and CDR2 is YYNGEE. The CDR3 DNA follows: TGTGCCAGCAGCGTTCCTTCGGGAGGGGGGGACAATGAGCAGTTCTTC. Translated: CASSVPSGGGDNEQFF. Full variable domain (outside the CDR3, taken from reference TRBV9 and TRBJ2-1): DSGVTQTPKHLITATGQRVTLRCSPRSGDLSVYWYQQSLDQGLQFLIQYYNGEERAKGNILERFSAQQFPDLHSELNLSSLELGDSALYFCASSVPSGGGDNEQFFGPGTRLTVL.